In this sample, the clone carrying this T cell receptor (beta chain) turned up many times. As yet, its antigen is unknown. The V end was cut by 0 bases, the J end by 4 bases, with 8 bases between. CDR1 and CDR2 from the germline V gene are SGHVS and FQNEAQ. The CDR3 spans 14 residues. This entry comes from a study of tumor-infiltrating lymphocytes in primary liver carcinoma. Overall study results and limits: In tumor-adjacent and tumor-blood pairs, overlap was lower than in tumor region pairs.

Unsorted whole blood served as the source of blood RNA, and germline DNA was extracted as well. Synthesis of TCR beta cDNA was carried out from 450 to 500 ng total RNA with a constant-region primer. The TCR beta library was amplified through three nested multiplex PCR rounds in a modified ARM-PCR procedure. The first two PCR rounds used TRBV1-TRBV30 primers with a Cbeta primer, roughly 10 cycles each. TCRdb reanalysed the multiplex PCR reads using MiXCR and keeps one entry per CDR3 protein. Among about 310,000 distinct CDR3 sequences, about 62% were seen once, and the ten largest hold approximately 9.4%.

The TCR was taken from a man aged 40-49 years with primary liver carcinoma and hepatitis B virus infection. What was sequenced was peripheral blood. The chain is built from TRBV7-8 and TRBJ2-3; D remains ambiguous. CDR3 sequence reads: CASSLAVRADTQYF. The CDR3 DNA reads TGTGCCAGCAGCTTAGCAGTACGCGCAGATACGCAGTATTTT.